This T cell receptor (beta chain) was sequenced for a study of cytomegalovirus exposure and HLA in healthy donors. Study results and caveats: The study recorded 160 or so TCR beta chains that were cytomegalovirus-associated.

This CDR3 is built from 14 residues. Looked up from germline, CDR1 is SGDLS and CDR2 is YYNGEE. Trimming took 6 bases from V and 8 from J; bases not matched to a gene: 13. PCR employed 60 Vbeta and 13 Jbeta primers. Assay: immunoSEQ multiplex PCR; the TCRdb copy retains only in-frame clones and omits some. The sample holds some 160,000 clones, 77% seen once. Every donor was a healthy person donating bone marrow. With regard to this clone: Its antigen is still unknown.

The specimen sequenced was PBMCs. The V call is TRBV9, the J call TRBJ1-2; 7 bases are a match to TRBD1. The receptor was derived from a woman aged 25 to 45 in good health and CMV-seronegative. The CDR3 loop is CASTRQGPYGGYTF. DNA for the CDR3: TGTGCCAGCACCCGACAGGGCCCATATGGCGGCTACACCTTC.